This TCR beta chain appears in the sequencing data of a study of blood T cell repertoires in COVID-19. Study in general: Researchers got acute and convalescent COVID-19 samples from the United States, Italy and Spain. The analysed material was cDNA or gDNA that came from T cells, B-cell-depleted T cells, or PBMCs.

Per the study methods: Estimation of nucleated cell counts was performed using reference gene primer amplification. Some clones are missing from TCRdb's copy, which holds only in-frame ones; the method was immunoSEQ multiplex PCR. V, J and clone size are those of that table, while D and trimming were read from the DNA. Of around 72,000 clones listed, around four fifths are singletons. Germline V gene data show CDR1 as SGHAT and CDR2 as FQNNGV. This CDR3 contains 14 residues. Trimming removed 4 bases from V and 4 bases from J, with 13 bases in between. Material: peripheral blood. The V gene is TRBV11-2, the J gene TRBJ1-1, with D maybe TRBD1 (6 bases). This receptor was identified in a woman of 80 years or more with acute or convalescent COVID-19. The CDR3 DNA is TGTGCCAGCAGCTCACAGGGTAGAGTCACTGAAGCTTTCTTT. Amino acids: CASSSQGRVTEAFF. Complete variable domain (other parts from reference TRBV11-2 and TRBJ1-1): EAGVAQSPRYKIIEKRQSVAFWCNPISGHATLYWYQQILGQGPKLLIQFQNNGVVDDSQLPKDRFSAERLKGVDSTLKIQPAKLEDSAVYLCASSSQGRVTEAFFGQGTRLTVV.